The 28 T cell receptor beta chains listed next were all sequenced from one sample in a study of blood T cell repertoires in COVID-19 (TCRdb year 2020). Preparation of the library involved the immunoSEQ multiplex PCR assay. TCRdb limited this immuneACCESS table to in-frame rearrangements with V and J called. A share of clones is missing; checked studies link under half to unresolved V genes, and the rest is unexplained. For this sample there are some 99,000 clones; around 90% appear just once. The ten largest clones represent 3.5% to 5.5% of the sample. The specimen sequenced was peripheral blood. The receptors were sampled from a man between 65 and 85 years old with acute or convalescent COVID-19.

The V and J genes are TRBV6-4 and TRBJ2-2; D might be TRBD1 (6 bases). V was clipped by 11 bases and J by 0 bases, with 13 bases between them. The CDR3 extends over 14 amino acids. Germline V CDR1 and CDR2: MRHNA, SNTAGT. The CDR3 region has the DNA TGTGCCGCCAGACAGGATGCGAACACCGGGGAGCTGTTTTTT. This gives the protein CAARQDANTGELFF.

The table lists this clone with a few counts. The chain is built from TRBV7-8 and TRBJ1-1; tentatively, D is TRBD1 (5 bases). This CDR3 is built from 12 residues. Between the trimmed V and J ends, which lost 8 bases and 4 bases, there was a span of 11 bases. Germline lookup yields CDR1 SGHVS and CDR2 FQNEAQ. For the CDR3, the DNA is TGTGCCAGCGGGGGGATTAGCACTGAAGCTTTCTTT. Translating gives CASGGISTEAFF. The full variable domain, rest sourced from reference TRBV7-8 and TRBJ1-1, is GAGVSQSPRYKVAKRGQDVALRCDPISGHVSLFWYQQALGQGPEFLTYFQNEAQLDKSGLPSDRFFAERPEGSVSTLKIQRTQQEDSAVYLCASGGISTEAFFGQGTRLTVV.

This chain joins TRBV3-1 (or the pseudogene TRBV3-2) and TRBJ1-1; 10 bases align to TRBD1. The CDR3 length is 15 residues. V lost 6 bases and J lost 7; bases outside the gene matches: 11. In germline, CDR1 is LGHDT, CDR2 YNNKEL (reference sequence). The CDR3 bases are TGTGCCAGCAGGATGGAGACAGGGGGCGGAGGTGAAGCTTTCTTT. Its protein product is CASRMETGGGGEAFF.

This chain connects TRBV7-2 to TRBJ1-2; D gene uncertain. The germline V gene has CDR1 SGHTA and CDR2 FQGNSA. V lost 3 bases and J 0 bases, leaving 5 bases between the germline ends. This CDR3 has 13 amino acids. CDR3 nucleotides: TGTGCCAGCAGCTTGGCCACTAACTATGGCTACACCTTC. Translated: CASSLATNYGYTF. The variable domain in full, completed from reference TRBV7-2 and TRBJ1-2, reads GAGVSQSPSNKVTEKGKDVELRCDPISGHTALYWYRQSLGQGLEFLIYFQGNSAPDKSGLPSDRFSAERTGGSVSTLTIQRTQQEDSAVYLCASSLATNYGYTFGSGTRLTVV.

The chain links TRBV5-1 to TRBJ2-3; tentatively, D is TRBD2 (5 bases). V shed 1 base and J shed 5 bases, with 8 bases lying between them. CDR1 SGHRS and CDR2 YFSETQ come from the germline V gene. The CDR3 totals 13 residues. CDR3 DNA: TGCGCCAGCAGCTTGTGGAGGAAAGATACGCAGTATTTT. Residues: CASSLWRKDTQYF.

The V call is TRBV6-1, the J call TRBJ1-3; unclear D gene. The germline V and J ends were trimmed by 1 base and 2 bases, with 9 bases remaining between them. This CDR3 contains 15 residues. Germline CDR1 and CDR2: MNHNS and SASEGT. The CDR3 spells CASSEGAFTGNTIYF. Written as DNA, the CDR3 is TGTGCCAGCAGTGAAGGAGCGTTCACTGGAAACACCATATATTTT.

J is TRBJ2-1 and V is TRBV5-1; TRBD2 aligns across 13 bases. In germline, CDR1 is SGHRS, CDR2 YFSETQ. The CDR3 spans 17 residues. V lost 4 bases to trimming and J lost 3 bases; unmatched junction nucleotides: 7. The CDR3 protein is CASSVGTSGANYNEQFF. The CDR3 DNA reads as TGCGCCAGCAGCGTAGGGACTAGCGGGGCAAACTACAATGAGCAGTTCTTC.

The chain links TRBV11-2 to TRBJ2-5; D call uncertain. This CDR3 is 17 amino acids long. Trimming stripped 1 base from V and 4 bases from J, with 19 bases between. Per germline, CDR1 SGHAT and CDR2 FQNNGV. CDR3 coding DNA: TGTGCCAGCAGCTTAGTTGGGCCCCCCAATTCGCGAGAGACCCAGTACTTC. Protein product: CASSLVGPPNSRETQYF.

The chain couples TRBV5-4 to TRBJ1-1, with D hard to call. This CDR3 region has 14 residues. CDR1 and CDR2 (germline): SGHNT, YYREEE (reference sequence). Deletions cut 0 bases from V and 5 bases from J, with 11 bases between. DNA of the CDR3: TGTGCCAGCAGCTTGGGGGTTTCGGGGACTGAAGCTTTCTTT. It yields the protein CASSLGVSGTEAFF.

This rearrangement joins TRBV11-2 to TRBJ2-1; TRBD2 might be the D (6 bases). CDR1 and CDR2 (germline): SGHAT, FQNNGV. V was trimmed by 6 bases and J by 5 bases, leaving 11 bases between them. The CDR3 runs to 13 residues. Here the CDR3 DNA reads TGTGCCAGCAGGGGGAGGATAAACAATGAGCAGTTCTTC. Its translation is CASRGRINNEQFF.

V is TRBV3-1 (or the pseudogene TRBV3-2) and J is TRBJ1-1; TRBD1 matches at 10 bases. The length of the CDR3 is 12 residues. V shed 4 bases and J 10 bases; nucleotides not matched to a gene: 3. CDR1 LGHDT and CDR2 YNNKEL come from the germline V gene (reference sequence). The CDR3 bases are TGTGCCAGCAGCCGACAGGGGGCCGGAGCTTTCTTT. Residues: CASSRQGAGAFF.

This clone appeared a single time. The chain links TRBV10-1 to TRBJ1-1, with 7 bases fitting TRBD1. The germline V gene has CDR1 WNHNN and CDR2 SYGVQD (reference sequence). V dropped 10 bases and J dropped 0; count of bases not matched to a gene: 20. The CDR3 loop spans 18 amino acids. The CDR3 region has the DNA TGCGCCATCCAGAGAGCCAGGGGGGAGAAGTGTTTGAACACTGAAGCTTTCTTT. This encodes CAIQRARGEKCLNTEAFF.

This clone was counted once. The gene calls are TRBV28 and TRBJ2-2, with 9 bases aligning to TRBD1. The CDR3 sequence is 16 residues long. After removal of 5 bases from V and 5 bases from J, the junction contained 9 bases not matched to a gene. Germline CDR1 MDHEN, CDR2 SYDVKM. The CDR3 is CASSQTGTGITGELFF. CDR3 coding DNA: TGTGCCAGCAGTCAAACCGGGACAGGGATAACCGGGGAGCTGTTTTTT.

The CDR3 coding sequence is TGTGCCAGCAGCAGCATCGGGAGGTCGGCTAGAAGTGAGACCCAGTACTTC. Encoded protein: CASSSIGRSARSETQYF. The J gene is TRBJ2-5, the V gene TRBV11-2, with 7 bases lining up with TRBD2. Germline assignment: CDR1 SGHAT and CDR2 FQNNGV. V was clipped by 5 bases and J by 5 bases; unmatched bases: 17. This CDR3 comprises 17 residues.

V and J are TRBV12-2 and TRBJ2-3; TRBD1 reflects the table's D call only, with no check against the DNA. TRBV12-2 is a recognized pseudogene. CDR3 length: 15 amino acids. CDR3 DNA: TGTGCAAGTCGCCCAGGGGGCCCGAGGGAAGATACGCAGTATTTT. Its translation is CASRPGGPREDTQYF.

This clone is a singleton in its sample. V is TRBV6-5 and J is TRBJ1-1; D may be TRBD1 (5 bases). CDR1 MNHEY and CDR2 SVGAGI come from the germline V gene. The CDR3 is 13 amino acids. V gave up 8 bases and J gave up 1 base, with 11 bases separating them. CDR3 DNA: TGTGCCAGCGGGGCAGGCGGGAACACTGAAGCTTTCTTT. It codes for CASGAGGNTEAFF.

CDR3 sequence: CASSPGAEAFF. CDR3 nucleotide sequence: TGCGCCAGCAGCCCAGGGGCTGAAGCTTTCTTT. The chain recombines TRBV5-1 with TRBJ1-1, with D perhaps TRBD1 (6 bases). V lost 4 bases to trimming and J lost 6 bases, with 7 bases between them. The CDR3 extends over 11 amino acids. Germline CDR1 SGHRS, CDR2 YFSETQ.

V is TRBV28 and J is TRBJ1-2; no definite D call. The V and J ends lost 4 bases and 2 bases respectively, with 8 bases between them. The germline CDR1 and CDR2 sequences are MDHEN and SYDVKM. The CDR3 has 13 residues. Here the CDR3 reads CASSSPGNYGYTF. CDR3 in DNA: TGTGCCAGCAGTTCTCCGGGGAACTATGGCTACACCTTC.

In its sample, this clone was seen once. V is TRBV5-1 and J is TRBJ2-1; 10 bases are shared with TRBD1. Per germline, CDR1 SGHRS and CDR2 YFSETQ. The length of the CDR3 is 13 residues. Trimming removed 3 bases from V and 7 bases from J; junction bases left unmatched: 1. DNA for the CDR3: TGCGCCAGCAGCTGGGACAGGGGTAATGAGCAGTTCTTC. Translated, it gives CASSWDRGNEQFF.

The chain employs TRBV18 and TRBJ1-6, with D possibly being TRBD1 (5 bases). V was cut by 3 bases and J by 8 bases, with 11 bases left in between. Germline CDR1 reads KGHSH; CDR2 reads LQKENI. The CDR3 runs to 14 residues. CDR3 protein: CASSPGGGDSPLHF. CDR3 nucleotide sequence: TGTGCCAGCTCACCGGGGGGTGGGGATTCACCCCTCCACTTT.

V and J are TRBV19 and TRBJ1-5; D gene unclear. This CDR3 is built from 13 residues. The V gene lost 4 bases and the J gene lost 5 bases, with 9 bases spanning the gap. From germline, CDR1 is LNHDA and CDR2 SQIVND (reference sequence). CDR3 residues: CASSNLGDQPQHF. CDR3 sequence (DNA): TGTGCCAGTAGTAATTTGGGCGATCAGCCCCAGCATTTT.

The chain employs TRBV5-4 and TRBJ1-6; 7 bases align to TRBD1. The CDR3 sequence is 16 residues long. Per germline, CDR1 SGHNT and CDR2 YYREEE (reference sequence). Trimming cost V 4 bases and J 8 bases; bases outside gene matches: 12. The CDR3 DNA reads TGTGCCAGCAGCCTTGGGGTAAGGACAGGAGATTCACCCCTCCACTTT. Its translation: CASSLGVRTGDSPLHF.

The J gene is TRBJ1-1, the V gene TRBV19; no reliable D call. This CDR3 region has 13 residues. Germline V gene data show CDR1 as LNHDA and CDR2 as SQIVND (reference sequence). Trimming cost V 10 bases and J 0 bases, with 12 bases left between them. This CDR3 reads CATHRDLNTEAFF. The CDR3 nucleotides are TGTGCCACCCACCGGGATTTGAACACTGAAGCTTTCTTT.

This CDR3 is CASSPPGQGRVQYF. The CDR3 region has the DNA TGTGCCAGCAGTCCCCCGGGACAGGGTCGAGTGCAGTACTTC. The rearrangement links TRBV6-5 to TRBJ2-7; 9 positions match TRBD1. Trimming removed 5 bases from V and 9 bases from J; junction bases left unmatched: 11. The germline V gene has CDR1 MNHEY and CDR2 SVGAGI. The CDR3 length is 14 residues.

The V call is TRBV5-1, the J call TRBJ1-2; possible D gene TRBD1, 6 bases. V lost 0 bases and J lost 3, with 12 bases in between. Germline loops: CDR1 SGHRS, CDR2 YFSETQ. CDR3 length equals 15 residues. CDR3 loop: CASSLDGGEDYGYTF. DNA of the CDR3: TGCGCCAGCAGCTTGGATGGGGGCGAGGACTATGGCTACACCTTC.

The CDR3, as DNA: TGTGCCATCAGTGAGTCAAGGGGGCGGCGACGAACTGAAGCTTTCTTT. Protein: CAISESRGRRRTEAFF. The chain uses TRBV10-3 and TRBJ1-1; 7 positions match TRBD1. This CDR3 contains 16 residues. J gave up 5 bases and V 0 bases, and 9 bases lay outside the gene matches. CDR1 and CDR2 from the germline V gene are ENHRY and SYGVKD.

This chain uses TRBV28 with TRBJ2-1; TRBD1 agrees at 8 bases. This CDR3 is built from 15 residues. V gave up 7 bases and J gave up 4 bases; unmatched junction bases: 9. The germline CDR1 and CDR2 sequences are MDHEN and SYDVKM. The chain's CDR3 is CASTRQGRLYNEQFF. The CDR3 DNA follows: TGTGCCAGCACCCGACAGGGGCGTTTATACAATGAGCAGTTCTTC.

Written as DNA, the CDR3 is TGCGCCAGCAGCTTGGGGGATGCTAGCGGCACCGGGGAGCTGTTTTTT. It codes for CASSLGDASGTGELFF. The chain links TRBV5-1 to TRBJ2-2; 7 bases map to TRBD2. The V gene end was trimmed by 0 bases and the J gene end by 4 bases; junction bases not matched to a gene: 6. This CDR3 comprises 16 residues. Per germline, CDR1 SGHRS and CDR2 YFSETQ.